The 12 T cell receptor beta chains below all came from one sample that was sequenced in a study of post-analysis software for immune sequencing data (dated by TCRdb to the mid-2010s). Study-wide findings and limitations: Four or five TRBV segments, including TRBV5-6, TRBV5-1 and TRBV20-1, were significantly more frequent in patients than controls.

Library creation used PCR. Data came from an Illumina HiSeq 2500. To reduce PCR and sequencing biases, unique molecular identifiers were built into the TCR beta cDNA libraries. The raw public reads went through TCRdb reprocessing: fastp at Q25, MiXCR clone calling, in-frame beta chains kept. Each entry is one CDR3 protein sequence, shown with its most common DNA and genes. Present in this sample are over 700,000 distinct CDR3 sequences, less than 35% of which were seen just once. The ten largest clonotypes hold around 0.56% of the sample. Antigens of these TCRs are unknown. Input material: blood. These receptors were obtained from a girl aged 5-17 years with multiple sclerosis.

This clonotype appeared a few times. The chain employs TRBV4-3 and TRBJ1-2; no definite D call. V dropped 0 bases and J dropped 4 bases, with 9 bases sitting between them. The CDR3 runs to 14 residues. Germline V CDR1 and CDR2: LGHNA, YSLEER. Here the CDR3 DNA reads TGCGCCAGCAGCCAAGATTTCGCGCTCTATGGCTACACCTTC. It is translated as CASSQDFALYGYTF.

The chain employs TRBV20-1 and TRBJ2-5, with a possible D match to TRBD1 (5 bases). Germline V gene lookup returns CDR1 DFQATT and CDR2 SNEGSKA (reference sequence). Between the trimmed V and J ends, which lost 0 bases and 5 bases, there was a span of 13 bases. This CDR3 has 14 residues. CDR3 nucleotide sequence: TGCAGTGCTAGAGAGAGTTCAGGGTGGGAGACCCAGTACTTC. It codes for CSARESSGWETQYF.

This clonotype was seen many times. The V call is TRBV6-1, the J call TRBJ2-1; TRBD2 is a possible D gene (5 bases). The CDR3 sequence is 17 residues long. Germline V CDR1 and CDR2: MNHNS, SASEGT. The germline V and J ends were trimmed by 2 bases and 7 bases, with 21 bases remaining between them. CDR3 DNA: TGTGCCAGCAGTGAATTCAGTTCGGGGTCTAATCTAAATGAGCAGTTCTTC. As protein: CASSEFSSGSNLNEQFF.

This sequence joins TRBV10-3 and TRBJ2-3; 8 bases line up with TRBD2. The germline V gene has CDR1 ENHRY and CDR2 SYGVKD. The CDR3 covers 19 residues. V trimming: 4 bases; J trimming: 5 bases; junction bases outside the gene matches: 20. CDR3 sequence reads: CAISGVVGGALYLRDTQYF. CDR3 sequence (DNA): TGTGCCATCAGTGGAGTGGTCGGGGGGGCCTTATACCTACGAGATACGCAGTATTTT.

The chain links TRBV4-3 to TRBJ1-2; 8 positions match TRBD1. V dropped 3 bases and J dropped 4; count of bases not matched to a gene: 10. This CDR3 is 16 amino acids long. Germline-derived CDR1 and CDR2 are LGHNA and YSLEER. The CDR3 DNA reads TGCGCCAGCAGCCAGGATCCAGGACAGGGTCTCTATGGCTACACCTTC. Its protein is CASSQDPGQGLYGYTF.

This clonotype has a single count. The rearrangement joins TRBV6-2 or TRBV6-3 to TRBJ2-1, with 7 bases that match TRBD2. CDR3 size: 17 residues. J lost 0 bases, V lost 6 bases, and 11 bases had no gene match. Per germline, CDR1 MNHEY and CDR2 SVGEGT. The CDR3 loop is CASRPLGRGSSYNEQFF. CDR3 nucleotide sequence: TGTGCCAGCAGGCCCTTGGGGCGGGGGAGCTCCTACAATGAGCAGTTCTTC.

CDR3 loop: CASSPGHPRGEQFF. CDR3 sequence (DNA): TGTGCCAGCAGTCCAGGTCACCCCCGGGGTGAGCAGTTCTTC. The chain links TRBV28 to TRBJ2-1, with a tentative D call TRBD2 (5 bases). V lost 5 bases and J lost 9, with 17 bases in between. The germline gives CDR1 MDHEN, CDR2 SYDVKM. The length of the CDR3 is 14 residues.

In its sample, this clonotype was seen a few times. The chain carries TRBV7-2 and TRBJ2-4; TRBD2 matches at 8 bases. The CDR3 totals 17 residues. Unmatched junction bases numbered 7, after V lost 1 base and J lost 2 bases. Germline CDR1 is SGHTA and CDR2 is FQGNSA. The CDR3 here is CASSLESGSGSKNIQYF. CDR3 sequence (DNA): TGTGCCAGCAGCTTAGAGAGCGGGAGCGGATCCAAAAACATTCAGTACTTC. Using reference TRBV7-2 and TRBJ2-4 for the parts outside the CDR3, the full variable domain is GAGVSQSPSNKVTEKGKDVELRCDPISGHTALYWYRQSLGQGLEFLIYFQGNSAPDKSGLPSDRFSAERTGGSVSTLTIQRTQQEDSAVYLCASSLESGSGSKNIQYFGAGTRLSVL.

V and J are TRBV2 and TRBJ2-7; weak D call: TRBD1 (5 bases). CDR1 and CDR2 from the germline V gene are SNHLY and FYNNEI. The CDR3 has 13 amino acids. V was pared by 8 bases and J by 1 base, with 12 bases between. The CDR3 spells CASCIRVSYEQYF. Written as DNA, the CDR3 is TGTGCCAGCTGTATCAGGGTTTCCTACGAGCAGTACTTC.

The chain links TRBV6-5 to TRBJ1-1, with 7 bases lining up with TRBD1. V shed 2 bases, J shed 3 bases, and the junction held 0 bases outside the gene matches. CDR3 length: 13 amino acids. The germline V gene encodes CDR1 MNHEY and CDR2 SVGAGI. The DNA of the CDR3 is TGTGCCAGCAGTTACGACAGGGACACTGAAGCTTTCTTT. Its translation: CASSYDRDTEAFF.

The chain couples TRBV2 to TRBJ2-1; 8 nucleotides agree with TRBD2. This CDR3 is built from 17 residues. V shed 5 bases and J 4 bases; nucleotides not matched to a gene: 13. CDR1 SNHLY and CDR2 FYNNEI come from the germline V gene. DNA of the CDR3: TGTGCCAGCAGTCCCGGGGGGGCTAGCCGCCTTTACAATGAGCAGTTCTTC. This gives the protein CASSPGGASRLYNEQFF.

This clonotype has only a few counts. The chain is built from TRBV29-1 and TRBJ2-1; 10 bases match TRBD1. The length of the CDR3 is 15 residues. Germline lookup yields CDR1 SQVTM and CDR2 ANQGSEA. Losses at the gene ends were 6 bases for V and 0 bases for J; bases not matched to a gene: 5. CDR3 sequence (DNA): TGCAGCGTAGGTCGGACAGGGGGCTCCTACAATGAGCAGTTCTTC. This sequence encodes CSVGRTGGSYNEQFF.